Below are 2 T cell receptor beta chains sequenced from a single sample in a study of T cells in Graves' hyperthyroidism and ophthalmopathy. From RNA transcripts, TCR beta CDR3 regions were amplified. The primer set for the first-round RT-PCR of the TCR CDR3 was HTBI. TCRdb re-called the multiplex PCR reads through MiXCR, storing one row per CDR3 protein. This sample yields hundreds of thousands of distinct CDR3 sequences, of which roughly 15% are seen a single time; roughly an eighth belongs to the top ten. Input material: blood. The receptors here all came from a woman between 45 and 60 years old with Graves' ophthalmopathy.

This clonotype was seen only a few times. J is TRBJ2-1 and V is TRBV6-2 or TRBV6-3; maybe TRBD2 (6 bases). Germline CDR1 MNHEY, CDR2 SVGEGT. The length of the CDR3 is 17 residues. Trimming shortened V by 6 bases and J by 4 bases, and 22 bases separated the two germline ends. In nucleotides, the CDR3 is TGTGCCAGCAGCCCTACGGGGGACCGCTCCCTTTACAATGAGCAGTTCTTC. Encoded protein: CASSPTGDRSLYNEQFF.

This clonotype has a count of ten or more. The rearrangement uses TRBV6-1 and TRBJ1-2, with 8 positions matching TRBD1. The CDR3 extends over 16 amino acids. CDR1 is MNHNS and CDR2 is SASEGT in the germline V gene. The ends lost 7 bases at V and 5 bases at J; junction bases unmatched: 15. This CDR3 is CASNQLRGRQPYGYTF. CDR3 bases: TGTGCCAGCAACCAACTCAGGGGGCGCCAGCCATATGGCTACACCTTC.